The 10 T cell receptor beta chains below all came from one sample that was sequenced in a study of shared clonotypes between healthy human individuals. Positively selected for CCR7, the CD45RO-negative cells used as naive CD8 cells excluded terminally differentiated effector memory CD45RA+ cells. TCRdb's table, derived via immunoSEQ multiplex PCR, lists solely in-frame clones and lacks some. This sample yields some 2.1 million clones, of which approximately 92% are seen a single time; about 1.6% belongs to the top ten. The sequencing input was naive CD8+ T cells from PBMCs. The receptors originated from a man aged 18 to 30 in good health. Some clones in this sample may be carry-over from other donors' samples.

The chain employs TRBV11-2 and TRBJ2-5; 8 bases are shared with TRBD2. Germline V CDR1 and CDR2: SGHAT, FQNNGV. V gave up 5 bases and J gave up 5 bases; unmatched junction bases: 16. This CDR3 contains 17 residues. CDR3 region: CASSGWLAGTLTETQYF. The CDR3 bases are TGTGCCAGCAGCGGGTGGTTAGCGGGGACCCTTACGGAGACCCAGTACTTC.

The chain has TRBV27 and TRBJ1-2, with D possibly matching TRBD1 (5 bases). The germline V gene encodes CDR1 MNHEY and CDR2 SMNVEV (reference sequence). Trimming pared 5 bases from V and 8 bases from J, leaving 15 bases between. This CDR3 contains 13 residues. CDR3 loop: CASSTWTGLGYTF. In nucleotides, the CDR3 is TGTGCCAGCAGTACTTGGACGGGGCTGGGCTACACCTTC.

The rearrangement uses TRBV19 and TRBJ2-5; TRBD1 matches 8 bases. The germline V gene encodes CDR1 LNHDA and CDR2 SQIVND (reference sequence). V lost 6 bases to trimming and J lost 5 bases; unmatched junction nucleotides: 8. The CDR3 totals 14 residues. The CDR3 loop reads CASSGQGGVETQYF. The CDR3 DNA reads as TGTGCCAGTAGCGGACAGGGCGGGGTGGAGACCCAGTACTTC.

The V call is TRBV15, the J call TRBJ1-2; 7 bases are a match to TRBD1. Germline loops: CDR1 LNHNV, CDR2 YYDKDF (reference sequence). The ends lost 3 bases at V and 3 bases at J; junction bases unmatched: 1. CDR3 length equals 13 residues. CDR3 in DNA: TGTGCCACCAGCAGCAGGGGGGACTATGGCTACACCTTC. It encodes CATSSRGDYGYTF. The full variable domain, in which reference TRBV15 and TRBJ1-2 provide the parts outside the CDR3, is DAMVIQNPRYQVTQFGKPVTLSCSQTLNHNVMYWYQQKSSQAPKLLFHYYDKDFNNEADTPDNFQSRRPNTSFCFLDIRSPGLGDTAMYLCATSSRGDYGYTFGSGTRLTVV.

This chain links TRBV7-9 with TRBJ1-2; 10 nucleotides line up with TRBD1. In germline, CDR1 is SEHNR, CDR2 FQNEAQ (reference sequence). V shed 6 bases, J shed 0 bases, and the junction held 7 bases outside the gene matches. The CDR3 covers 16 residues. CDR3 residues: CASSSTGGTSNYGYTF. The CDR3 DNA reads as TGTGCCAGCAGTTCGACAGGGGGCACATCTAACTATGGCTACACCTTC.

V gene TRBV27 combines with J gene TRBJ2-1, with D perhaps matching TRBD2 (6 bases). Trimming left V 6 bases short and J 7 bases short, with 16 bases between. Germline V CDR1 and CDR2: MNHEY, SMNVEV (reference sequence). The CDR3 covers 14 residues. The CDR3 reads CASRDNYGGNEQFF. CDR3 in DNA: TGTGCCAGCAGGGATAATTACGGAGGGAATGAGCAGTTCTTC.

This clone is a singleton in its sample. This CDR3 reads CAWTMGLNGYTF. Here the CDR3 DNA reads TGTGCCTGGACAATGGGGCTGAATGGCTACACCTTC. This rearrangement joins TRBV30 to TRBJ1-2, with D maybe TRBD1 (5 bases). The CDR3 runs to 12 residues. Trimming left V 4 bases short and J 6 bases short, with 12 bases between. Germline V lookup: CDR1 GTSNPN, CDR2 SVGIG (reference sequence).

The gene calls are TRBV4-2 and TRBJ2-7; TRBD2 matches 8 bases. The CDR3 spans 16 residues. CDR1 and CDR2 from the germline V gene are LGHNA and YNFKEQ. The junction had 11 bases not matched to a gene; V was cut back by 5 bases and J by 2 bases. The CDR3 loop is CASSNSQRESPYEQYF. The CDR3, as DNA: TGTGCCAGCAGCAACTCCCAGCGGGAGTCCCCCTACGAGCAGTACTTC.

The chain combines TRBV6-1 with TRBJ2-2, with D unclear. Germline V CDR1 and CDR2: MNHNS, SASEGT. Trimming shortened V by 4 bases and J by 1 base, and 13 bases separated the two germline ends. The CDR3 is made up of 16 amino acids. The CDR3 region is CASSALRRMNTGELFF. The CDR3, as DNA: TGTGCCAGCAGTGCCCTGAGGCGGATGAACACCGGGGAGCTGTTTTTT.

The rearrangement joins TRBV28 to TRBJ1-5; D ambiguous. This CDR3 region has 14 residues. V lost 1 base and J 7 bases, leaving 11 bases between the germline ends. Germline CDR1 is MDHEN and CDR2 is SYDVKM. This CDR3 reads CASSLYGPRQPQHF. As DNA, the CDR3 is TGTGCCAGCAGTTTATATGGCCCCAGGCAGCCCCAGCATTTT.